The source of this T cell receptor beta chain is a study of cytomegalovirus exposure and HLA in healthy donors. The CDR3 runs to 15 residues. Looked up from germline, CDR1 is MNHNY and CDR2 is SVGAGI (reference sequence). V lost 6 bases to trimming and J lost 0 bases; unmatched junction nucleotides: 2. A remark on this clone: Its cognate antigen is unknown.

Both 60 Vbeta primers and 13 Jbeta primers went into the PCR. Sequencing used immunoSEQ multiplex PCR; TCRdb keeps in-frame clones, though not all of them. The table shows more than 150,000 clones, with 75% to 85% occurring only once. Regarding the study as a whole: CMV antigen specificity of a few CMV-associated chains was confirmed in vitro. Later analysis revealed greater clonal expansion in HLA-associated TCR beta chains than in equally common others. The sole available immune exposure information was CMV serostatus. In a later analysis, parvovirus B19, influenza, CMV and Epstein-Barr virus appeared linked to several top co-occurrence clusters.

The receptor was derived from a young man in good health and CMV-seronegative. The chain recombines TRBV6-6 with TRBJ2-6, with 7 positions matching TRBD1. Sequencing used PBMCs. The CDR3 region is CASRTGDSGANVLTF. The CDR3 region has the DNA TGTGCCAGCAGAACAGGGGACTCTGGGGCCAACGTCCTGACTTTC.